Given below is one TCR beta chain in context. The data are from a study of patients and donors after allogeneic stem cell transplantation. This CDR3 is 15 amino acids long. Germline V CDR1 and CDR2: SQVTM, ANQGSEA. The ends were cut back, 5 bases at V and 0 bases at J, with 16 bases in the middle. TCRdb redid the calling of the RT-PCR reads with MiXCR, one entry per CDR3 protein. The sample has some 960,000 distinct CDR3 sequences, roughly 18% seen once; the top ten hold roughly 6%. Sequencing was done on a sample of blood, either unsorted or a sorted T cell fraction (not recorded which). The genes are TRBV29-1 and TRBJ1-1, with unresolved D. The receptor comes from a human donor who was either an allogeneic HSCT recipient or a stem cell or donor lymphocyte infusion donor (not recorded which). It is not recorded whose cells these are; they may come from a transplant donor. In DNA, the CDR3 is TGCAGCGTTACCGCAGTTGGGTCCTTGAACACTGAAGCTTTCTTT. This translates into CSVTAVGSLNTEAFF.